A single T cell receptor beta chain is shown here with its context. Authors' data handling: Reference gene primer amplification yielded estimated nucleated cell counts. Produced via immunoSEQ multiplex PCR; TCRdb's table is partial and in-frame only. V and J calls plus clone size are reproduced from that table; the DNA served to infer D and trimming. The repertoire holds about 80,000 clones, with around 82% as singletons. This sample was included in a study of blood T cell repertoires in COVID-19. Study-level information: T cells, B-cell-depleted T cells, or PBMCs supplied cDNA or gDNA.

CDR1 and CDR2 (germline): KGHDR, SFDVKD. Trimming pared 8 bases from V and 6 bases from J, leaving 15 bases between. The CDR3 is 14 residues long. The specimen sequenced was peripheral blood. The chain joins TRBV24-1 to TRBJ2-2, with D possibly matching TRBD1 (6 bases). The TCR sequence derives from a man older than 75 with active or convalescent COVID-19. Written as DNA, the CDR3 is TGTGCCACCAAGGGGGACCACCTGGCCGGGGAGCTGTTTTTT. Its protein product is CATKGDHLAGELFF.